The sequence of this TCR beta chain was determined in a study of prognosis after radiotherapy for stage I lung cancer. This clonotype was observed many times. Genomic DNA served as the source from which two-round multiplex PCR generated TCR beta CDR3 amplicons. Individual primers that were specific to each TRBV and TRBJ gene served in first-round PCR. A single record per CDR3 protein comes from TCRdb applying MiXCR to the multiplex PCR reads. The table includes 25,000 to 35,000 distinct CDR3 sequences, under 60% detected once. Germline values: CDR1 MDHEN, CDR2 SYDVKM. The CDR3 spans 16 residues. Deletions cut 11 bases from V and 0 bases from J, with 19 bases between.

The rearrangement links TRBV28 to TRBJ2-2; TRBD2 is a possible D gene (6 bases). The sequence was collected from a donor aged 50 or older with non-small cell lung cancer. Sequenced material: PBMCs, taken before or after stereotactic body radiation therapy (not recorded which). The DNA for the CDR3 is TGTGCCCTACAGCGTGGGGGGTTCGCGAACACCGGGGAGCTGTTTTTT. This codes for CALQRGGFANTGELFF.